These T cell receptor beta chains were read from a single sample in a study. TCRdb ran MiXCR on the reads and lists one entry per CDR3 protein. The sample includes more than 3,500 distinct CDR3 sequences, 7% to 10% seen only once; the top ten take about 9%. The sample comprised CD4+ T cells from synovial fluid. These receptors originate from a human donor with rheumatoid arthritis. Both conserved end residues are part of each CDR3. D genes are given only for firm matches. Part of the rows lack a size; the others show once, few, many or a class for expanded clones.

clone size | J gene | V gene | CDR3 length | D gene | CDR3 protein | CDR3 DNA
medium-sized | TRBJ2-3 | TRBV29-1 | 13 | . | CSAKRGQGDTQYF | TGCAGCGCAAAACGGGGGCAGGGAGATACGCAGTATTTT
medium-sized | TRBJ2-3 | TRBV5-1 | 14 | . | CASRKSSEPDTQYF | TGCGCCAGCAGGAAAAGCTCAGAACCAGATACGCAGTATTTT
medium-sized | TRBJ1-5 | TRBV15 | 15 | TRBD1 | CATSREPTGDQPQHF | TGTGCCACCAGCAGAGAACCAACAGGGGATCAGCCCCAGCATTTT
medium-sized | TRBJ2-2 | TRBV28 | 15 | . | CASSPAGLDTGELFF | TGTGCCAGCAGCCCCGCGGGGCTTGACACCGGGGAGCTGTTTTTT
. | TRBJ1-3 | TRBV19 | 14 | . | CASRGQNTGNTIYF | TGTGCCAGTCGGGGTCAGAACACTGGAAACACCATATATTTT
medium-sized | TRBJ2-3 | TRBV5-1 | 14 | . | CASRVSWTTDTQYF | TGCGCCAGCAGAGTATCGTGGACCACAGATACGCAGTATTTT
many | TRBJ1-3 | TRBV7-9 | 16 | . | CASSLIATDSGNTIYF | TGTGCCAGCAGCTTAATAGCGACCGACTCTGGAAACACCATATATTTT
large | TRBJ1-6 | TRBV28 | 14 | . | CASSIPGGYSPLHF | TGTGCCAGCAGTATCCCGGGAGGTTATTCACCCCTCCACTTT
medium-sized | TRBJ2-5 | TRBV20-1 | 15 | TRBD2 | CSARLAGDRWETQYF | TGCAGTGCACGACTAGCGGGAGATAGATGGGAGACCCAGTACTTC
medium-sized | TRBJ1-1 | TRBV28 | 13 | . | CASSLFRTPEAFF | TGTGCCAGCAGTCTCTTCAGGACACCCGAAGCTTTCTTT
many | TRBJ2-7 | TRBV7-2 | 12 | TRBD2 | CASSRDYYEQYF | TGTGCCAGCAGCCGGGACTACTACGAGCAGTACTTC
. | TRBJ2-5 | TRBV2 | 15 | TRBD2 | CASRGGLAGSETQYF | TGTGCCAGCAGGGGGGGACTAGCGGGAAGCGAGACCCAGTACTTC
many | TRBJ1-1 | TRBV28 | 15 | . | CASSFQGSIHTEAFF | TGTGCCAGCAGTTTTCAGGGATCAATTCACACTGAAGCTTTCTTT
medium-sized | TRBJ2-5 | TRBV29-1 | 13 | TRBD1 | CSVGDRARETQYF | TGCAGCGTTGGAGACAGGGCGAGGGAGACCCAGTACTTC
many | TRBJ1-6 | TRBV20-1 | 14 | TRBD1 | CSAVPGTVGSPLHF | TGCAGTGCTGTCCCCGGGACAGTTGGTTCACCCCTCCACTTT
many | TRBJ1-4 | TRBV28 | 14 | . | CASGVGSPNEKLFF | TGTGCCAGCGGGGTGGGCAGCCCGAATGAAAAACTGTTTTTT
few | TRBJ2-7 | TRBV7-9 | 15 | . | CASSLLGQFPYEQYF | TGTGCCAGCAGCTTACTCGGGCAGTTCCCCTACGAGCAGTACTTC
. | TRBJ1-1 | TRBV6-5 | 15 | . | CASIATEKTKTEDFF | TGTGCCAGCATAGCAACGGAAAAGACGAAAACTGAAGATTTCTTT
many | TRBJ2-2 | TRBV7-3 | 15 | TRBD2 | CASSPLAGEVGELFF | TGTGCCAGCAGCCCACTAGCGGGAGAGGTCGGGGAGCTGTTTTTT
medium-sized | TRBJ2-1 | TRBV6-1 | 14 | TRBD2 | CASSELAAYNEQFF | TGTGCCAGCAGTGAGCTAGCGGCCTACAATGAGCAGTTCTTC
medium-sized | TRBJ2-1 | TRBV11-2 | 15 | TRBD2 | CASSWGLAGVNEQFF | TGTGCCAGCAGCTGGGGACTAGCGGGAGTCAATGAGCAGTTCTTC
. | TRBJ1-1 | TRBV30 | 14 | TRBD1 | CAWSGTGGHGEAFF | TGTGCCTGGAGTGGCACAGGGGGTCACGGGGAAGCTTTCTTT
many | TRBJ2-6 | TRBV24-1 | 15 | . | CATSDVNSGANVLTF | TGTGCCACCAGTGATGTAAACTCTGGGGCCAACGTCCTGACTTTC
few | TRBJ1-5 | TRBV15 | 14 | . | CATSRVAGDQPQHF | TGTGCCACCAGCAGAGTTGCCGGGGACCAGCCCCAGCATTTT
medium-sized | TRBJ2-5 | TRBV24-1 | 15 | TRBD2 | CATSPSNAGVETQYF | TGTGCCACCAGTCCCTCCAACGCGGGGGTGGAGACCCAGTACTTC
medium-sized | TRBJ1-5 | TRBV19 | 17 | . | CASSMRPAEDSNQPQHF | TGTGCCAGTAGTATGAGGCCCGCAGAGGATAGCAATCAGCCCCAGCATTTT
. | TRBJ1-1 | TRBV30 | 13 | . | CAWSPGPGLEAFF | TGTGCCTGGAGTCCGGGTCCTGGTCTTGAAGCTTTCTTT
many | TRBJ2-5 | TRBV29-1 | 13 | TRBD2 | CSVEDGTSGTQYF | TGCAGCGTTGAAGACGGGACTAGCGGGACCCAGTACTTC
medium-sized | TRBJ2-6 | TRBV5-6 | 15 | . | CASSLWVSGANVLTF | TGTGCCAGCAGCTTGTGGGTCTCTGGGGCCAACGTCCTGACTTTC
large | TRBJ2-7 | TRBV20-1 | 17 | TRBD2 | CSASTSGRALVRYEQYF | TGCAGTGCTTCGACTAGCGGGAGGGCCCTAGTCCGCTACGAGCAGTACTTC
large | TRBJ1-1 | TRBV29-1 | 13 | . | CSVEEAPRNGAFF | TGCAGCGTTGAAGAAGCGCCCCGAAACGGGGCTTTCTTT
large | TRBJ1-1 | TRBV29-1 | 14 | . | CSVGQGQKNTEAFF | TGCAGCGTTGGTCAAGGACAAAAGAACACTGAAGCTTTCTTT
many | TRBJ2-1 | TRBV9 | 14 | . | CASSVDGWLPEQFF | TGTGCCAGCAGCGTAGACGGCTGGCTTCCTGAGCAGTTCTTC
many | TRBJ1-2 | TRBV2 | 10 | . | CASSLYGYTF | TGTGCCAGCAGCCTCTATGGCTACACCTTC
medium-sized | TRBJ1-6 | TRBV7-9 | 14 | . | CASSRDSYNSPLHF | TGTGCCAGCAGCCGAGACAGCTATAATTCACCCCTCCACTTT
medium-sized | TRBJ1-2 | TRBV20-1 | 13 | . | CSAREGGNYGYTF | TGCAGTGCTAGGGAGGGTGGGAACTATGGCTACACCTTC